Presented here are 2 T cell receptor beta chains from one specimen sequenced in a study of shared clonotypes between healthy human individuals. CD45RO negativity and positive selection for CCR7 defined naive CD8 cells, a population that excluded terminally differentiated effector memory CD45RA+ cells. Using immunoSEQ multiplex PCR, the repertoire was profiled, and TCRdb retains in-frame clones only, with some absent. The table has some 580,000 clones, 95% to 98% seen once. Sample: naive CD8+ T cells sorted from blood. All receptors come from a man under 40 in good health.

CDR3 sequence: CASSPRREPSYEQYF. The CDR3 region has the DNA TGTGCCAGCAGCCCCAGGAGAGAACCCTCCTACGAGCAGTACTTC. V is TRBV5-6 and J is TRBJ2-7; D gene unclear. The CDR3 sequence is 15 residues long. V lost 4 bases, J lost 0 bases, and 14 bases lay in between. Germline V lookup: CDR1 SGHDT, CDR2 YYEEEE.

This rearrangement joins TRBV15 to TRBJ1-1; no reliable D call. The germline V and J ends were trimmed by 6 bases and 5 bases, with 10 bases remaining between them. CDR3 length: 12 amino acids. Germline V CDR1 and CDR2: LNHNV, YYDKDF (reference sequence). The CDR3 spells CATRTLGTEAFF. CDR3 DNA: TGTGCCACCAGGACCTTGGGGACTGAAGCTTTCTTT.